These 16 T cell receptor beta chains originate from one sample sequenced in a study of OX40 agonist ivuxolimab in advanced cancers. The repertoire was sequenced with immunoSEQ multiplex PCR; TCRdb's copy has only in-frame clones and lacks some. The sample carries about 82,000 clones, 85% to 90% recorded once. The input for sequencing was CD4+ or CD8+ T cells sorted from blood, taken in a trial of the OX40 agonist ivuxolimab. These receptors all stem from an adult with an advanced solid tumor such as melanoma, head and neck, liver or kidney cancer.

V gene TRBV19 combines with J gene TRBJ2-7; 10 nucleotides line up with TRBD2. The germline V gene has CDR1 LNHDA and CDR2 SQIVND (reference sequence). This CDR3 contains 15 residues. J lost 4 bases, V lost 3 bases, and 6 bases had no gene match. The CDR3 DNA sequence: TGTGCCAGTAGTATGAGCCTAGCGGGAGCTTACGAGCAGTACTTC. It is translated as CASSMSLAGAYEQYF.

V usage is TRBV19 and J usage is TRBJ1-5, with TRBD1 matching 10 bases. Germline assignment: CDR1 LNHDA and CDR2 SQIVND (reference sequence). The CDR3 loop spans 20 amino acids. V lost 9 bases to trimming and J lost 1 base; unmatched junction nucleotides: 21. The CDR3 sequence: CASQLSPGQGPPGSNQPQHF. Written as DNA, the CDR3 is TGTGCCAGCCAACTCTCTCCGGGACAGGGGCCGCCTGGCAGCAATCAGCCCCAGCATTTT.

The rearrangement uses TRBV30 and TRBJ2-1; 14 bases are a match to TRBD2. The CDR3 sequence is 14 residues long. From germline, CDR1 is GTSNPN and CDR2 SVGIG (reference sequence). The junction had 3 bases not matched to a gene; V was cut back by 6 bases and J by 5 bases. CDR3 coding DNA: TGTGCCTGCCCGACTAGCGGGAGGGACAATGAGCAGTTCTTC. The encoded protein is CACPTSGRDNEQFF.

V is TRBV4-2 and J is TRBJ1-5; D unclear. The germline V gene has CDR1 LGHNA and CDR2 YNFKEQ. The CDR3 is 16 residues long. With 0 bases removed from V and 1 base from J, the gap between germline ends came to 10 bases. CDR3 in amino acids: CASSQEGGGSNQPQHF. CDR3 DNA: TGTGCCAGCAGCCAAGAGGGTGGAGGGAGCAATCAGCCCCAGCATTTT.

This chain connects TRBV28 to TRBJ2-1; possibly TRBD2 for D (6 bases). The CDR3 is 15 residues long. The V end lost 6 bases, the J end lost 0 bases, and 12 bases lay between the germline ends. Germline V CDR1 and CDR2: MDHEN, SYDVKM. This chain's CDR3 is CASSSPSVSYNEQFF. For the CDR3, the DNA is TGTGCCAGCAGCTCTCCTAGCGTCTCCTACAATGAGCAGTTCTTC.

The chain carries TRBV4-1 and TRBJ2-7; TRBD1 matches 8 bases. CDR1 and CDR2 from the germline V gene are MGHRA and YSYEKL. The ends lost 4 bases at V and 0 bases at J; junction bases unmatched: 5. CDR3 length: 15 amino acids. The CDR3 DNA sequence: TGCGCCAGCAGCCGCGGACAGGGCGTCTCCTACGAGCAGTACTTC. Its protein product is CASSRGQGVSYEQYF.

The genes are TRBV10-3 and TRBJ2-5; tentative D call: TRBD2 (7 bases). The J call is doubtful: the DNA matches TRBJ2-7 better. The CDR3 extends over 18 amino acids. From germline, CDR1 is ENHRY and CDR2 SYGVKD. The CDR3 DNA is TGTGCCATCAGTGAATGGGGGAGGGCCGAGGGGGTTACCTACGAGCAGTACTTC. Translated, it gives CAISEWGRAEGVTYEQYF.

J is TRBJ1-2 and V is TRBV6-5; TRBD1 is a possible D gene (5 bases). Per germline, CDR1 MNHEY and CDR2 SVGAGI. Trimming removed 3 bases at V and 4 bases at J, with 12 bases between. This CDR3 comprises 14 residues. The chain's CDR3 is CASSYGGVSYGYTF. The CDR3 nucleotides are TGTGCCAGCAGTTATGGGGGAGTAAGCTATGGCTACACCTTC.

For the CDR3, the DNA is TGTGCCAGCAGCTCCGAAGACAGGGTGGTTAACTATGGCTACACCTTC. Translation: CASSSEDRVVNYGYTF. This chain uses TRBV13 with TRBJ1-2, with 7 bases that match TRBD1. The CDR3 covers 16 residues. V was pared by 4 bases and J by 1 base, with 9 bases of the junction left unmatched. Per germline, CDR1 PRHDT and CDR2 FYEKMQ (reference sequence). The full variable domain, its missing parts supplied by reference TRBV13 and TRBJ1-2, is AAGVIQSPRHLIKEKRETATLKCYPIPRHDTVYWYQQGPGQDPQFLISFYEKMQSDKGSIPDRFSAQQFSDYHSELNMSSLELGDSALYFCASSSEDRVVNYGYTFGSGTRLTVV.

The V and J genes are TRBV6-6 and TRBJ1-2; D perhaps matches TRBD1 (5 bases). Germline V gives CDR1 MNHNY, CDR2 SVGAGI (reference sequence). The CDR3 covers 14 residues. V lost 2 bases, J lost 8 bases, and 15 bases lay in between. For the CDR3, the DNA is TGTGCCAGCAGTTACGGGATGGGGCGGCAGGGCTACACCTTC. Translating gives CASSYGMGRQGYTF.

This chain uses TRBV10-1 with TRBJ2-7; no firm D call. From germline, CDR1 is WNHNN and CDR2 SYGVQD (reference sequence). The V and J ends lost 1 base and 6 bases respectively, with 10 bases between them. The CDR3 is 13 amino acids. The CDR3 coding sequence is TGCGCCAGCAGTGAGTTGGGATTTGGCGAGCAGTACTTC. It codes for CASSELGFGEQYF.

The genes are TRBV5-6 and TRBJ2-5; D is undetermined. The germline V and J ends were trimmed by 1 base and 3 bases, with 13 bases remaining between them. Germline CDR1 SGHDT, CDR2 YYEEEE. The CDR3 runs to 15 residues. CDR3 bases: TGTGCCAGCAGCTTGTATGTTGGCACAGAAGAGACCCAGTACTTC. It specifies CASSLYVGTEETQYF.

CDR3 sequence: CASSFGGTTYEQYF. The CDR3 DNA reads as TGTGCCAGCAGCTTCGGCGGGACTACCTACGAGCAGTACTTC. V usage is TRBV11-2 and J usage is TRBJ2-7; 7 nucleotides line up with TRBD2. The CDR3 contains 14 residues. From germline, CDR1 is SGHAT and CDR2 FQNNGV. V dropped 3 bases and J dropped 2; count of bases not matched to a gene: 4.

This chain links TRBV10-3 with TRBJ2-5, with 10 bases matching TRBD2. In germline, CDR1 is ENHRY, CDR2 SYGVKD. CDR3 length equals 15 residues. Losses at the gene ends were 6 bases for V and 3 bases for J; bases not matched to a gene: 7. CDR3 residues: CAIRKDLAGEETQYF. As DNA, the CDR3 is TGTGCCATCAGGAAGGACCTAGCGGGAGAAGAGACCCAGTACTTC.

The chain carries TRBV6-6 and TRBJ2-3; TRBD1 aligns across 10 bases. From germline, CDR1 is MNHNY and CDR2 SVGAGI (reference sequence). J gave up 2 bases and V 6 bases, and 5 bases lay outside the gene matches. The CDR3 runs to 15 residues. The CDR3 reads CASSYGTGATDTQYF. The CDR3 DNA is TGTGCCAGCAGCTACGGGACAGGGGCCACAGATACGCAGTATTTT.

About this clone itself: The same CDR3 can be traced to other DNA sequences in this sample. This rearrangement joins TRBV19 to TRBJ2-3, with 9 nucleotides matching TRBD1. The CDR3 loop spans 14 amino acids. Germline values: CDR1 LNHDA, CDR2 SQIVND (reference sequence). The V gene end was trimmed by 1 base and the J gene end by 4 bases; junction bases not matched to a gene: 0. CDR3 residues: CASSIGQGADTQYF. As DNA, the CDR3 is TGTGCCAGTAGTATAGGACAGGGGGCAGATACGCAGTATTTT.